Each of the 18 T cell receptor beta chains below was sequenced from the same sample in a study of CD8 T cells in ankylosing spondylitis. One entry per CDR3 protein results from TCRdb running MiXCR on the 5' RACE reads. The sample shows about 42,000 distinct CDR3 sequences, about 4.2% of them seen only once. Material for sequencing was blood, either unsorted or a sorted T cell fraction (not recorded which). The source is a female donor with ankylosing spondylitis or in good health (not recorded which).

This clonotype was seen at least ten times. The V and J genes are TRBV9 and TRBJ2-1; weak D call: TRBD1 (5 bases). The CDR3 spans 16 residues. With 0 bases removed from V and 2 bases from J, the gap between germline ends came to 12 bases. The germline CDR1 and CDR2 sequences are SGDLS and YYNGEE. CDR3 amino acids: CASSVAFKGPYNEQFF. The DNA of the CDR3 is TGTGCCAGCAGCGTAGCCTTTAAGGGGCCCTACAATGAGCAGTTCTTC.

This clonotype turned up a few times. This sequence joins TRBV9 and TRBJ2-1; D assignment may be TRBD1 or TRBD2 (6 bases each). Trimming took off 0 bases at V and 9 bases at J, with 16 bases between the two ends. Germline V gene lookup returns CDR1 SGDLS and CDR2 YYNGEE. The CDR3 is 15 amino acids. This CDR3 is CASSVDTGTFGEQFF. CDR3 DNA sequence: TGTGCCAGCAGCGTAGACACAGGGACTTTCGGTGAGCAGTTCTTC.

This clonotype appeared many times. The chain joins TRBV9 to TRBJ1-4; TRBD1 agrees at 10 bases. V was pared by 3 bases and J by 7 bases, with 6 bases of the junction left unmatched. The germline V gene has CDR1 SGDLS and CDR2 YYNGEE. This CDR3 is 15 amino acids long. The CDR3 here is CASSAPGQGSEKLFF. The DNA of the CDR3 is TGTGCCAGCAGCGCCCCGGGACAGGGGAGTGAAAAACTGTTTTTT.

This clonotype has at least ten counts. The J gene is TRBJ1-6, the V gene TRBV9, with D uncertain. From germline, CDR1 is SGDLS and CDR2 YYNGEE. Trimming removed 4 bases from V and 6 bases from J, with 11 bases in between. The CDR3 sequence is 14 residues long. CDR3 coding DNA: TGTGCCAGCAGCCACACTGGGTCTAATTCACCCCTCCACTTT. This encodes CASSHTGSNSPLHF.

This clonotype appeared many times. This chain uses TRBV9 with TRBJ1-6; D is unclear. Trimming stripped 4 bases from V and 10 bases from J, with 15 bases between. Per the germline V gene, CDR1 is SGDLS and CDR2 is YYNGEE. CDR3 length: 14 amino acids. The CDR3 DNA reads TGTGCCAGCAGCTTGGAGGGAGAACAGTCACCCCTCCACTTT. Translation gives CASSLEGEQSPLHF.

This clonotype was seen at least ten times. This chain joins TRBV9 and TRBJ2-1; TRBD2 matches 13 bases. The CDR3 covers 16 residues. Per the germline V gene, CDR1 is SGDLS and CDR2 is YYNGEE. V lost 3 bases, J lost 7 bases, and 7 bases stayed unmatched. CDR3 DNA: TGTGCCAGCAGCGGATTACTAGCGGGGGGGCGGAATGAGCAGTTCTTC. This sequence encodes CASSGLLAGGRNEQFF.

In this sample, this clonotype turned up many times. This sequence joins TRBV9 and TRBJ2-1, with TRBD1 identical over 9 bases. V dropped 4 bases and J dropped 4; count of bases not matched to a gene: 3. The CDR3 covers 14 residues. Germline V gene lookup returns CDR1 SGDLS and CDR2 YYNGEE. The CDR3 loop is CASSTGQGYNEQFF. In DNA, the CDR3 is TGTGCCAGCAGCACCGGACAGGGGTACAATGAGCAGTTCTTC.

The table lists this clonotype with many counts. The chain couples TRBV9 to TRBJ2-7; D perhaps matches TRBD2 (5 bases). With 0 bases removed from V and 3 bases from J, the gap between germline ends came to 10 bases. The germline CDR1 and CDR2 sequences are SGDLS and YYNGEE. This CDR3 has 14 residues. DNA of the CDR3: TGTGCCAGCAGCGTAGCTCGGGGTGGCTACGAGCAGTACTTC. As protein: CASSVARGGYEQYF. The full variable domain, rest sourced from reference TRBV9 and TRBJ2-7, is DSGVTQTPKHLITATGQRVTLRCSPRSGDLSVYWYQQSLDQGLQFLIQYYNGEERAKGNILERFSAQQFPDLHSELNLSSLELGDSALYFCASSVARGGYEQYFGPGTRLTVT.

This clonotype was picked up many times. This chain links TRBV9 with TRBJ2-4; D may be TRBD1 (6 bases). The V and J ends lost 3 bases and 1 base respectively, with 17 bases between them. The CDR3 consists of 17 residues. Per the germline V gene, CDR1 is SGDLS and CDR2 is YYNGEE. CDR3: CASSERGAGVAKNIQYF. DNA for the CDR3: TGTGCCAGCAGCGAGAGGGGTGCAGGGGTGGCCAAAAACATTCAGTACTTC.

This clonotype was seen repeatedly, ten times or more. The rearrangement uses TRBV9 and TRBJ2-7, with 8 bases aligning to TRBD1. Looked up from germline, CDR1 is SGDLS and CDR2 is YYNGEE. J was trimmed by 8 bases and V by 0 bases; bases with no gene match: 13. The CDR3 runs to 16 residues. CDR3 protein: CASSVGDRPPWVQQYF. CDR3 sequence (DNA): TGTGCCAGCAGCGTAGGGGACAGGCCTCCTTGGGTCCAGCAGTACTTC. The entire variable domain, with the rest obtained from reference TRBV9 and TRBJ2-7, is as follows: DSGVTQTPKHLITATGQRVTLRCSPRSGDLSVYWYQQSLDQGLQFLIQYYNGEERAKGNILERFSAQQFPDLHSELNLSSLELGDSALYFCASSVGDRPPWVQQYFGPGTRLTVT.

This clonotype was counted many times. The rearrangement joins TRBV9 to TRBJ2-5; D is uncertain. Germline V CDR1 and CDR2: SGDLS, YYNGEE. V was cut by 4 bases and J by 1 base, with 14 bases left in between. This CDR3 contains 15 residues. CDR3 region: CASSSRQDLQETQYF. CDR3 coding DNA: TGTGCCAGCAGCTCCAGACAAGATCTCCAAGAGACCCAGTACTTC.

The sample holds many counts of this clonotype. V is TRBV9 and J is TRBJ1-4, with 7 nucleotides matching TRBD1. Germline V gene lookup returns CDR1 SGDLS and CDR2 YYNGEE. This CDR3 has 12 amino acids. V gave up 4 bases and J gave up 8 bases; unmatched junction bases: 2. The chain's CDR3 is CASSKQGEKLFF. DNA for the CDR3: TGTGCCAGCAGCAAACAGGGGGAAAAACTGTTTTTT.

This clonotype was found many times. The rearrangement uses TRBV9 and TRBJ1-2; a possible D gene is TRBD1 (5 bases). Germline V gene sequence: CDR1 SGDLS, CDR2 YYNGEE. The CDR3 loop spans 13 amino acids. The V end was cut by 3 bases, the J end by 8 bases, with 14 bases between. The CDR3 DNA sequence: TGTGCCAGCAGCGAGCCCCCAGCAGGGGGCTACACCTTC. Translated: CASSEPPAGGYTF.

Many counts were recorded for this clonotype. The V and J genes are TRBV9 and TRBJ1-1, with a tentative D call TRBD1 (6 bases). V dropped 2 bases and J dropped 2 bases, with 7 bases sitting between them. The CDR3 runs 13 residues. The germline V gene has CDR1 SGDLS and CDR2 YYNGEE. The CDR3 DNA sequence: TGTGCCAGCAGCGTCAGGGGCAACACTGAAGCTTTCTTT. It yields the protein CASSVRGNTEAFF.

This clonotype appeared many times. J is TRBJ2-5 and V is TRBV9, with D tentatively TRBD1 (6 bases). The CDR3 runs 15 residues. Germline V gives CDR1 SGDLS, CDR2 YYNGEE. The ends were cut back, 0 bases at V and 0 bases at J, with 9 bases in the middle. The CDR3 DNA reads TGTGCCAGCAGCGTAGGAGGACAGTACCAAGAGACCCAGTACTTC. Its protein product is CASSVGGQYQETQYF.

This clonotype was observed many times. The chain carries TRBV9 and TRBJ1-2; possibly TRBD1 for D (5 bases). CDR1 and CDR2 (germline): SGDLS, YYNGEE. Trimming took off 0 bases at V and 4 bases at J, with 13 bases between the two ends. This CDR3 has 15 amino acids. The CDR3 DNA is TGTGCCAGCAGCGTAGACAGGAGGACGATCTATGGCTACACCTTC. Translated, it gives CASSVDRRTIYGYTF.

The V call is TRBV9, the J call TRBJ2-2; D perhaps matches TRBD2 (5 bases). The CDR3 has 14 amino acids. The germline V gene has CDR1 SGDLS and CDR2 YYNGEE. V lost 7 bases and J lost 0, with 10 bases in between. The CDR3 here is CASRENANTGELFF. The DNA of the CDR3 is TGTGCCAGCCGGGAAAACGCGAACACCGGGGAGCTGTTTTTT.

This clonotype was recorded many times. The V call is TRBV9, the J call TRBJ2-5; 7 bases align to TRBD2. The CDR3 has 17 amino acids. The V gene end was trimmed by 0 bases and the J gene end by 1 base; junction bases not matched to a gene: 9. CDR1 is SGDLS and CDR2 is YYNGEE in the germline V gene. The CDR3 DNA follows: TGTGCCAGCAGCGTAGATCCGGGGGGAGGACTCCAAGAGACCCAGTACTTC. This translates into CASSVDPGGGLQETQYF.